A single sample gave rise to the 19 T cell receptor beta chains below, sequenced in a study of blood T cell repertoires in COVID-19. Libraries were prepared by immunoSEQ multiplex PCR; TCRdb keeps only in-frame clonotypes and omits some of them. The sample consists of more than 35,000 clones, 70% to 80% of them appearing once. The sample consisted of peripheral blood. These receptors originate from a man between 65 and 80 years old with acute or convalescent COVID-19.

Only a few counts were recorded for this clone. The chain is built from TRBV21-1 and TRBJ2-7; the D call of TRBD1 is as the table states it, not checked on the DNA. TRBV21-1 has pseudogene status. The CDR3 sequence is 16 residues long. The DNA for the CDR3 is TGTGCCAGCAGCATAGCTCCGGGACAGGGCTACTACGAGCAGTACTTC. Protein: CASSIAPGQGYYEQYF.

The chain uses TRBV27 and TRBJ2-5; 8 bases are shared with TRBD1. The V gene's germline CDR1 is MNHEY and CDR2 SMNVEV (reference sequence). The CDR3 covers 14 residues. V gave up 4 bases and J gave up 4 bases; unmatched junction bases: 5. The CDR3 sequence: CASSSDRGSETQYF. The DNA for the CDR3 is TGTGCCAGCAGTTCAGACAGGGGTTCAGAGACCCAGTACTTC.

This clone was observed a few times. The CDR3 DNA sequence: TGTGCCAGTAGTCCGTCCCGGGACATTAGAGGTGGCTACACCTTC. This encodes CASSPSRDIRGGYTF. The rearrangement links TRBV19 to TRBJ1-2; perhaps TRBD1 as D (6 bases). Per germline, CDR1 LNHDA and CDR2 SQIVND (reference sequence). V was clipped by 5 bases and J by 7 bases, with 20 bases between them. The CDR3 sequence is 15 residues long.

In this sample, this clone turned up once. The rearrangement uses TRBV3-1 (or the pseudogene TRBV3-2) and TRBJ2-7, with TRBD2 identical over 10 bases. Germline trimming cut 4 bases from V and 5 bases from J; bases unmatched to any gene: 5. Germline values: CDR1 LGHDT, CDR2 YNNKEL (reference sequence). The CDR3 contains 14 residues. CDR3 loop: CASSRLAGVHEQYF. Here the CDR3 DNA reads TGTGCCAGCAGCCGCCTAGCGGGAGTTCACGAGCAGTACTTC.

The chain links TRBV18 to TRBJ2-1, with TRBD2 identical over 10 bases. In germline, CDR1 is KGHSH, CDR2 LQKENI. J gave up 7 bases and V 6 bases, and 9 bases lay outside the gene matches. This CDR3 is 15 amino acids long. For the CDR3, the DNA is TGTGCCAGCTCTTTAGCGGGAGGAGGAGGGAATGAGCAGTTCTTC. It codes for CASSLAGGGGNEQFF. Full variable domain (remainder filled in from reference TRBV18 and TRBJ2-1): NAGVMQNPRHLVRRRGQEARLRCSPMKGHSHVYWYRQLPEEGLKFMVYLQKENIIDESGMPKERFSAEFPKEGPSILRIQQVVRGDSAAYFCASSLAGGGGNEQFFGPGTRLTVL.

This chain links TRBV28 with TRBJ2-1; 14 bases are a match to TRBD2. The length of the CDR3 is 16 residues. Trimming cost V 2 bases and J 7 bases; bases outside gene matches: 4. Germline V lookup: CDR1 MDHEN, CDR2 SYDVKM. The CDR3 DNA follows: TGTGCCAGCAGTTTAGGGCGGACTAGCGGGAGGAATGAGCAGTTCTTC. It encodes CASSLGRTSGRNEQFF. Together with reference TRBV28 and TRBJ2-1, the CDR3 gives the full variable domain: DVKVTQSSRYLVKRTGEKVFLECVQDMDHENMFWYRQDPGLGLRLIYFSYDVKMKEKGDIPEGYSVSREKKERFSLILESASTNQTSMYLCASSLGRTSGRNEQFFGPGTRLTVL.

The chain combines TRBV24-1 with TRBJ2-1, with a weak D call TRBD1 (6 bases). V lost 3 bases and J 3 bases, leaving 11 bases between the germline ends. This CDR3 has 15 amino acids. Per the germline V gene, CDR1 is KGHDR and CDR2 is SFDVKD. The CDR3, as DNA: TGTGCCACCAGTGATCCGCCACAGGGCTACAATGAGCAGTTCTTC. The encoded protein is CATSDPPQGYNEQFF.

The chain employs TRBV6-5 and TRBJ1-1; 12 bases align to TRBD1. V lost 6 bases and J lost 3; bases outside the gene matches: 2. Germline V gene lookup returns CDR1 MNHEY and CDR2 SVGAGI. This CDR3 is 14 amino acids long. Here the CDR3 reads CASRGDRGHTEAFF. The CDR3 DNA sequence: TGTGCCAGCAGGGGGGACAGGGGGCACACTGAAGCTTTCTTT.

In its sample, this clone was seen once. This rearrangement joins TRBV5-4 to TRBJ2-1; TRBD2 agrees at 8 bases. This CDR3 comprises 15 residues. J lost 8 bases, V lost 4 bases, and 11 bases had no gene match. Per germline, CDR1 SGHNT and CDR2 YYREEE (reference sequence). The CDR3 nucleotides read TGTGCCAGCAGCCCGGGGGGGGGTCTTACATATGAGCAGTTCTTC. This encodes CASSPGGGLTYEQFF.

The chain has TRBV11-2 and TRBJ2-2; 9 bases agree with TRBD1. The V gene's germline CDR1 is SGHAT and CDR2 FQNNGV. The CDR3 loop spans 15 amino acids. The V and J ends lost 7 bases and 1 base, in that order; junction bases with no gene match: 4. CDR3: CASTPGQGNTGELFF. The CDR3 DNA sequence: TGTGCCAGCACCCCGGGACAGGGGAACACCGGGGAGCTGTTTTTT.

This chain joins TRBV19 and TRBJ2-7, with a tentative D call TRBD1 (5 bases). CDR1 LNHDA and CDR2 SQIVND come from the germline V gene (reference sequence). The CDR3 runs to 13 residues. Trimming removed 3 bases from V and 2 bases from J, with 8 bases in between. The DNA for the CDR3 is TGTGCCAGTAGTATGGACATCGCCTACGAGCAGTACTTC. Its translation is CASSMDIAYEQYF.

The rearrangement links TRBV9 to TRBJ2-1, with 7 bases identical to TRBD1. Trimming removed 0 bases from V and 2 bases from J; junction bases left unmatched: 5. This CDR3 has 16 amino acids. Germline V gene sequence: CDR1 SGDLS, CDR2 YYNGEE. The DNA of the CDR3 is TGTGCCAGCAGCGTAGAGGACAGGTCCACCTACAATGAGCAGTTCTTC. Amino acids: CASSVEDRSTYNEQFF.

This clone appeared a few times. The J gene is TRBJ1-1, the V gene TRBV3-1 (or the pseudogene TRBV3-2), with 7 bases lining up with TRBD1. In germline, CDR1 is LGHDT, CDR2 YNNKEL (reference sequence). Unmatched junction bases numbered 7, after V lost 3 bases and J lost 6 bases. The CDR3 spans 14 residues. The CDR3 is CASSHGDRVPEAFF. In nucleotides, the CDR3 is TGTGCCAGCAGCCATGGAGACAGGGTCCCTGAAGCTTTCTTT.

This clone came up a few times. The V and J genes are TRBV6-5 and TRBJ2-7, with a possible D match to TRBD1 (5 bases). Germline V lookup: CDR1 MNHEY, CDR2 SVGAGI. Trimming took off 8 bases at V and 7 bases at J, with 18 bases between the two ends. The CDR3 is 13 residues long. CDR3 loop: CASSLGALEEQYF. The CDR3 DNA is TGTGCCAGCTCCTTAGGGGCCCTGGAAGAGCAGTACTTC.

The chain couples TRBV5-1 to TRBJ2-1; 13 nucleotides match TRBD2. J was trimmed by 6 bases and V by 7 bases; bases with no gene match: 4. CDR3 size: 14 residues. Germline V gene data show CDR1 as SGHRS and CDR2 as YFSETQ. CDR3 region: CASRTSGSGNEQFF. The CDR3, as DNA: TGCGCCAGCCGGACTAGCGGGAGTGGCAATGAGCAGTTCTTC.

In the case of this clone: One end of the junction fails to match germline, which may point to a read error. CDR3 amino acids: CAGSFQGASNQPQHF. DNA for the CDR3: TGTGCCGGCAGTTTCCAGGGGGCTAGCAATCAGCCCCAGCATTTT. The rearrangement joins TRBV28 to TRBJ1-5, with 8 positions matching TRBD1. Looked up from germline, CDR1 is MDHEN and CDR2 is SYDVKM. The length of the CDR3 is 15 residues. The whole variable domain, filled in from reference TRBV28 and TRBJ1-5, reads DVKVTQSSRYLVKRTGEKVFLECVQDMDHENMFWYRQDPGLGLRLIYFSYDVKMKEKGDIPEGYSVSREKKERFSLILESASTNQTSMYLCAGSFQGASNQPQHFGDGTRLSIL.

The chain employs TRBV25-1 and TRBJ2-7; D gene ambiguous. Per germline, CDR1 MGHDK and CDR2 SYGVNS. Trimming took 2 bases from V and 5 from J, leaving 4 bases between them. This CDR3 has 11 amino acids. The CDR3 is CASSEKHEQYF. In DNA form, the CDR3 reads TGTGCCAGCAGTGAAAAGCACGAGCAGTACTTC.

This chain joins TRBV6-5 and TRBJ2-7; 8 bases agree with TRBD1. Germline trimming cut 6 bases from V and 6 bases from J; bases unmatched to any gene: 13. Germline V CDR1 and CDR2: MNHEY, SVGAGI. This CDR3 spans 15 amino acids. The CDR3 spells CASRQGQANYREQYF. The DNA for the CDR3 is TGTGCCAGCAGACAGGGACAGGCCAACTATCGCGAGCAGTACTTC.

V is TRBV28 and J is TRBJ1-2; D is unclear. Germline CDR1 MDHEN, CDR2 SYDVKM. V lost 5 bases and J lost 3, with 13 bases in between. The CDR3 spans 14 residues. CDR3 in DNA: TGTGCCAGCAGTCTACACGGGATGGACTATGGCTACACCTTC. It codes for CASSLHGMDYGYTF.